The 15 T cell receptor beta chains presented below share a single source sample, sequenced in a study of monozygotic twins with inflammatory bowel disease. TCRdb reprocessed the 5' RACE reads and reports one entry per CDR3 protein, with no DNA. The sample includes around 140,000 distinct CDR3 sequences. The sample was blood. The receptors were gathered from a human donor with ulcerative colitis or Crohn's disease, or a healthy co-twin of an affected twin (not recorded which).

The V and J genes are TRBV3-1 and TRBJ2-5. The CDR3 runs to 14 residues. The germline V gene encodes CDR1 LGHDT and CDR2 YNNKEL (reference sequence). CDR3 residues: CASSRDTSKETQYF.

V and J are TRBV5-1 and TRBJ2-1; TCRdb proposes TRBD1, but this gene call is untestable without DNA. Germline V gene data show CDR1 as SGHRS and CDR2 as YFSETQ. The CDR3 spans 14 residues. CDR3 sequence reads: CASSSPSTGNEQFF.

V usage is TRBV5-1 and J usage is TRBJ2-1. CDR1 is SGHRS and CDR2 is YFSETQ in the germline V gene. The CDR3 sequence is 12 residues long. CDR3 region: CASSLEFNEQFF.

The rearrangement links TRBV24-1 to TRBJ1-2. The V gene's germline CDR1 is KGHDR and CDR2 SFDVKD. This CDR3 comprises 14 residues. CDR3 sequence reads: CATSDLNHNYGYTF.

J is TRBJ1-2 and V is TRBV30; TCRdb designates TRBD1, a call that cannot be tested without DNA. The CDR3 runs 14 residues. Germline lookup yields CDR1 GTSNPN and CDR2 SVGIG (reference sequence). The CDR3 sequence: CAWSPGTVSYGYTF.

V and J are TRBV5-1 and TRBJ2-7; TCRdb selects TRBD1, and the lack of DNA leaves this call unchecked. The CDR3 consists of 13 residues. CDR1 SGHRS and CDR2 YFSETQ come from the germline V gene. The CDR3 loop is CASSSPGWYEQYF.

The V and J genes are TRBV10-3 and TRBJ1-2; TCRdb returns TRBD1, unconfirmable since there is no DNA. The CDR3 consists of 13 residues. Germline CDR1 ENHRY, CDR2 SYGVKD. CDR3 protein: CAIRLLQGLGYTF.

This chain joins TRBV5-1 and TRBJ2-2; TCRdb's D gene call, TRBD1, goes unchecked for lack of DNA. The CDR3 is 15 residues long. CDR1 and CDR2 (germline): SGHRS, YFSETQ. CDR3 loop: CASTTLGQGPGELFF.

J is TRBJ2-7 and V is TRBV5-1; lacking DNA, the TRBD2 call made by TCRdb goes unchecked. CDR1 is SGHRS, CDR2 YFSETQ, per germline. CDR3 size: 15 residues. The CDR3: CASSLDASGGYGQYF.

This chain uses TRBV13 with TRBJ1-6; checking the TCRdb D call of TRBD1 is not possible without DNA. Germline V CDR1 and CDR2: PRHDT, FYEKMQ (reference sequence). This CDR3 is 15 amino acids long. CDR3 sequence reads: CASSQARRSNSPLHF.

This chain connects TRBV20-1 to TRBJ2-7. The germline V gene encodes CDR1 DFQATT and CDR2 SNEGSKA (reference sequence). This CDR3 has 11 amino acids. CDR3 sequence reads: CSARVGYEQYF.

The chain employs TRBV6-1 and TRBJ2-3; as DNA is missing, the TRBD2 call by TCRdb cannot be tested. CDR1 is MNHNS and CDR2 is SASEGT in the germline V gene. CDR3 length: 17 amino acids. Here the CDR3 reads CASSEERIRGSTDTQYF.

J is TRBJ2-7 and V is TRBV7-8; checking the TCRdb D call of TRBD1 is not possible without DNA. Germline loops: CDR1 SGHVS, CDR2 FQNEAQ. The CDR3 is 15 amino acids. CDR3 loop: CASSLARGGLYEQYF.

The chain is built from TRBV5-1 and TRBJ2-1. CDR3 length: 14 amino acids. Germline assignment: CDR1 SGHRS and CDR2 YFSETQ. CDR3 residues: CASSRLQSYNEQFF.

The rearrangement links TRBV15 to TRBJ2-4. The CDR3 sequence is 16 residues long. The V gene's germline CDR1 is LNHNV and CDR2 YYDKDF (reference sequence). The chain's CDR3 is CATSRDGVAYKNIQYF. Combining the CDR3 with reference TRBV15 and TRBJ2-4 gives the whole variable domain DAMVIQNPRYQVTQFGKPVTLSCSQTLNHNVMYWYQQKSSQAPKLLFHYYDKDFNNEADTPDNFQSRRPNTSFCFLDIRSPGLGDTAMYLCATSRDGVAYKNIQYFGAGTRLSVL.